Ten or more counts support the clone carrying this T cell receptor beta chain. These data belong to a study of blood T cells in healthy people across ages. Through a sample-barcoded 5' primer and a J-beta primer mix, a second PCR was run for roughly 6 to 11 cycles. Unique molecular identifiers of 12 random nucleotides labeled each cDNA. TCRdb re-called the 5' RACE reads through MiXCR, storing one row per CDR3 protein. The data show about 750,000 distinct CDR3 sequences, about 55% seen once. This TCR was recovered from a man older than 75 in good health. The sequenced material came from blood.

Here the CDR3 DNA reads TGCAGTGCCCCTCGCGTCCATGAGCAGTTCTTC. As protein: CSAPRVHEQFF. This chain connects TRBV20-1 to TRBJ2-1, with no clear D. Between the trimmed V and J ends, which lost 6 bases and 8 bases, there was a span of 11 bases. CDR3 size: 11 residues. Per the germline V gene, CDR1 is DFQATT and CDR2 is SNEGSKA (reference sequence).